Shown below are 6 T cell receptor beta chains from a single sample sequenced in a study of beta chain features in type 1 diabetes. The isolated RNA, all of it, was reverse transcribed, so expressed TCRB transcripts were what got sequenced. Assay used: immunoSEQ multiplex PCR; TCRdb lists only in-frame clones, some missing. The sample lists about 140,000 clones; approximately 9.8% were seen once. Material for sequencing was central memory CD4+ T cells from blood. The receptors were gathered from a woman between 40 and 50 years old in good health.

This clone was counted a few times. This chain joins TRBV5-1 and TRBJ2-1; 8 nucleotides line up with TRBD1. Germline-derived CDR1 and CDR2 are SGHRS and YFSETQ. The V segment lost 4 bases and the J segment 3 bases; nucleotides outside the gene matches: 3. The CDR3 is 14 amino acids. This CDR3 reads CASSAGTGYNEQFF. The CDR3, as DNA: TGCGCCAGCAGCGCCGGGACAGGCTACAATGAGCAGTTCTTC.

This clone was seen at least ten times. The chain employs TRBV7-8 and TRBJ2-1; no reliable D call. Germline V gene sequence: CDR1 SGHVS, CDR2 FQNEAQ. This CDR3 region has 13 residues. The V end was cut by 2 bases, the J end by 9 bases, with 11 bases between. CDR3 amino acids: CASSLLPSAEQFF. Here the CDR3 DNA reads TGTGCCAGCAGCTTATTGCCGAGCGCTGAGCAGTTCTTC.

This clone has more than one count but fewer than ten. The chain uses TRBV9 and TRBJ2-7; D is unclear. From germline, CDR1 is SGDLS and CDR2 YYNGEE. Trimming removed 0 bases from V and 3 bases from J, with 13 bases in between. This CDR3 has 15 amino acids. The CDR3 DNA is TGTGCCAGCAGCGTAGGGCACGGAGTTCGCTACGAGCAGTACTTC. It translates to CASSVGHGVRYEQYF.

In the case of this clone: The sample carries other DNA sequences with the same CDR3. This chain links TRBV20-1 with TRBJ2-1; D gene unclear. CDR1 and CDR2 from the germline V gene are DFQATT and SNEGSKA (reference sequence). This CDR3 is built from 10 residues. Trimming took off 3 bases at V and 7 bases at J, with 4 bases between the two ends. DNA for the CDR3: TGCAGTGCTAGTAATAATGAGCAGTTCTTC. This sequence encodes CSASNNEQFF.

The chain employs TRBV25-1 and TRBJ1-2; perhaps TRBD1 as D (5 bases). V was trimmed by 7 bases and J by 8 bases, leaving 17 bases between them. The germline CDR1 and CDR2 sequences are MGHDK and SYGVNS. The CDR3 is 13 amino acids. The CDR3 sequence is CASTGLPPGGYTF. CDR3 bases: TGTGCCAGCACGGGACTGCCCCCCGGGGGCTACACCTTC.

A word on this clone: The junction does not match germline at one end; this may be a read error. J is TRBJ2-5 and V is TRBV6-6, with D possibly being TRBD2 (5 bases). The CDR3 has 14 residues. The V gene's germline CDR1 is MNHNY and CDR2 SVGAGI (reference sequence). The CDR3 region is CASSPGRPQGTQYF. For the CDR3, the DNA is TGTGCCAGCAGTCCGGGAAGACCCCAAGGGACCCAGTACTTC.